The clone carrying this T cell receptor beta chain has ten or more counts. Its specificity is unknown. These data are taken from a study of T cells in Graves' hyperthyroidism and ophthalmopathy. The CDR3 consists of 12 residues. Germline V gene data show CDR1 as SNHLY and CDR2 as FYNNEI. Trimming cost V 4 bases and J 3 bases, with 6 bases left between them. General study findings and limits: Among thyroid clonotypes expanded above 0.001, most also appeared in blood. Model output signaled ophthalmopathy a median roughly 6.5 months ahead of onset.

Absent ophthalmopathy progression within 18 months defined stable Graves' hyperthyroidism. RNA transcripts provided the source from which TCR beta CDR3 regions were amplified. RT-PCR in the first round (using the HTBI primer set) targeted the TCR CDR3. Each CDR3 protein is one row after TCRdb ran MiXCR on the multiplex PCR reads. The sample holds under 700,000 distinct CDR3 sequences, 46% seen once. Sample: peripheral blood or thyroid tissue (not recorded which). The rearrangement joins TRBV2 to TRBJ1-1; D uncertain. The TCR sequence derives from a woman aged 18-35 years with Graves' hyperthyroidism. CDR3 in DNA: TGTGCCAGCAGTGTGTTGGACACTGAAGCTTTCTTT. It is translated as CASSVLDTEAFF.